At least ten counts were recorded for the clone carrying this T cell receptor (beta chain). Its target is not known. The data were taken from a study of neurological immune-mediated disorders. Study-level points and caveats: It was HTLV-1-associated myelopathy that showed the most TCR clonal expansion, while multiple sclerosis showed the least, falling below healthy controls. Among 34 multiple sclerosis patients, phylogenetic grouping put the repertoires of 18 into a single related-CDR3 cluster, a possible signature. No sharing of CDR3 amino acid sequences was observed among expanded clones across subjects, suggesting private repertoires in all groups.

Libraries from sorted cells used 1 million T cells (CD4+ or CD8+). The CDR3 covers 19 residues. The germline V gene encodes CDR1 SGHTS and CDR2 YDEGEE. With 4 bases removed from V and 1 base from J, the gap between germline ends came to 27 bases. TCRdb recomputed calls from the 5' RACE reads with MiXCR, one row per CDR3 protein. The sample includes roughly 48,000 distinct CDR3 sequences, about 5.8% of them seen just once. V gene TRBV5-8 combines with J gene TRBJ2-7, with D possibly matching TRBD1 (5 bases). What was sequenced was CD4+ T cells from blood. This clonotype originated in a young woman with multiple sclerosis. This CDR3 reads CASSRRIGFASRGSYEQYF. The DNA of the CDR3 is TGTGCCAGCAGCCGACGCATTGGGTTTGCGAGTAGGGGATCCTACGAGCAGTACTTC.